In its sample, the clone carrying this T cell receptor beta chain was seen a few times. What it binds is not known. The data derive from a study of CD8 T cells in Susac syndrome. Study outcomes and limitations: The number of individuals included in the study's TCR sequencing and HLA analysis was acknowledged as relatively small.

The CDR3 has 13 residues. V gave up 7 bases and J gave up 4 bases, with 14 bases separating them. Per the germline V gene, CDR1 is SGHTA and CDR2 is FQGNSA. Sequencing of TCR beta covered CD8+ and CD4+ T cells obtained from blood. Negative magnetic isolation gave CD8+ and CD4+ cells; FACS enriched CD8+ TEMRA. Random hexamers served to reverse transcribe roughly 0.5 to 1 ug RNA. The CDR3 of TCR beta was amplified by immunoSEQ multiplex PCR across 54 Vbeta and 13 Jbeta. TCRdb itself ran the immunoSEQ multiplex PCR reads through MiXCR, one entry per CDR3 protein. The profile shows 300,000 or so distinct CDR3 sequences, about 92% of them singletons.

The chain combines TRBV7-2 with TRBJ2-7; D is ambiguous. The source material was CD4+ T cells from PBMCs. This sequence originates from a human donor with multiple sclerosis. The CDR3 loop reads CASNSLSGYEQYF. CDR3 bases: TGTGCCAGCAACTCACTTTCCGGTTACGAGCAGTACTTC. The full variable domain, completed using reference TRBV7-2 and TRBJ2-7, is GAGVSQSPSNKVTEKGKDVELRCDPISGHTALYWYRQSLGQGLEFLIYFQGNSAPDKSGLPSDRFSAERTGGSVSTLTIQRTQQEDSAVYLCASNSLSGYEQYFGPGTRLTVT.